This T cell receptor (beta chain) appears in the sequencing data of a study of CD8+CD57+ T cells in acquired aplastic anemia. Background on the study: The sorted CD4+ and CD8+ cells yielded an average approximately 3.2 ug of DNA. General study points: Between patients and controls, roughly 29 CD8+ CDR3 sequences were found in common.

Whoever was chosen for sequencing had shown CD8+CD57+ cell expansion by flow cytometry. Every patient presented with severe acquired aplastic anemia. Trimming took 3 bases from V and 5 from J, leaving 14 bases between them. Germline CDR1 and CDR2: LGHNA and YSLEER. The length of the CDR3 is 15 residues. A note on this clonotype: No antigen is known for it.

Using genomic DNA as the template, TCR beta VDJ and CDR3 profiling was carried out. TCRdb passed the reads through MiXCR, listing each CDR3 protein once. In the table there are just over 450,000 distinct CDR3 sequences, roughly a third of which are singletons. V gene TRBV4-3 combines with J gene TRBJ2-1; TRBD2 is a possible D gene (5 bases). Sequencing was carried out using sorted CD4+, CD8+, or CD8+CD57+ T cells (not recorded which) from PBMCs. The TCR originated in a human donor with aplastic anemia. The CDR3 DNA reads TGCGCCAGCAGCCAGGAGGTGAGGCCCGACAATGAGCAGTTCTTC. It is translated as CASSQEVRPDNEQFF.